Included here is one T cell receptor (beta chain) sequence, with context. This clone was counted between two and nine times. Its antigen remains undetermined. One base away there is no much larger clone; base qualities are not given. The CDR3 regions of human TCRbeta chains were analyzed by immunosequencing. In the source study's methods: Repertoire TCRs were matched against a reference library of SARS-CoV-2-specific TCRs generated with the MIRA antigen-specificity platform. Breadth was defined as the fraction of unique TCRs that were SARS-CoV-2-associated, and depth was defined as the fraction of total T cells that were SARS-CoV-2-associated. Using the MIRA data, each spike-specific TCR was assigned both to the spike region to which the TCR was reactive and to a CD4 or CD8 class. Log10-transformed breadth and depth values were compared by one-way ANOVA with Sidak's multiple comparisons tests. The immuneACCESS repertoire file appears here via TCRdb, limited to in-frame rearrangements. These files lack a portion of the clones; in checked studies, under half of the deficit traces to unresolved V genes, and the cause of the others is not known. Clonal size and the V and J genes are those of that table, whereas D and trimming came from the DNA. The table for this sample lists more than 95,000 clones; roughly 85% of them were counted only once. 3.5% to 4.5% of the sample comes from the top ten.

This sample was taken from a study of T cell responses to AZD1222 COVID-19 vaccine (dated by TCRdb to the early 2020s). Regarding the complete study: A total of more than 230 trial participants underwent TCR sequencing, of whom around 200 received two doses of AZD1222 and about 25 received two doses of the MenACWY control vaccine. Trial participants were enrolled into age subgroups of 18-55, 56-69 and 70-plus years, which contained approximately 150, 28 and 58 TCR-sequenced participants, respectively. What the authors observed across the whole study: In the small 56-69-year group, the increase in depth fell short of significance, most likely because of low power. Participants were mostly white British, with more females than males. The authors suggested clonal diversity may have been underestimated. The whole spike protein was spanned by vaccine-associated CD4 TCRs, and dominant responses were seen in regions 160-218 and 743-854. Nearly half of unique spike-specific TCRs reportedly recognized epitopes outside regions mutated in the B.1.351 and B.1.1.7 variants. After two AZD1222 doses, spike-specific TCR breadth and depth were significantly higher than at day 0 and than in MenACWY recipients. Conclusions about previously exposed vaccinees were limited because only a handful of AZD1222 recipients were SARS-CoV-2 seropositive at baseline. Because no day 14 peak-response samples were available, repertoires were characterized only after the peak T cell response.

Read against the paper, the sample's time point label means: about 28 days (+/-7) after the second vaccine dose. Because spike-specific TCR depth and breadth did not differ between the two schedules, AZD1222 recipients who got a second dose at roughly 4 weeks were pooled with those who got a second dose at roughly 12 weeks. Vaccinee samples were obtained from the UK trials COV001 and COV002, which included a single-blind randomized controlled phase 2/3 trial of AZD1222 (ChAdOx1 nCoV-19) in healthy adults. For TCRbeta chain sequencing, PBMC samples were collected from trial participants at day 0 and at day 28 after the second dose. Trimming takes 4 bases from V and 2 bases from J, and the germline ends sit 11 bases apart. Taken from the germline V gene, the CDR1 and CDR2 loops are ENHRY and SYGVKD. The CDR3 covers 15 residues, taking in both the cysteine and the phenylalanine. Only the CDR3 region is kept as DNA, spanning 45 bases read in frame from base 1.

The chain couples TRBV10-3 to TRBJ1-4; the best D guess is TRBD1, with 6 bases matching. The sample was peripheral blood, taken 28 days after the second AZD1222 dose. This sequence was found in an adult who received the AZD1222 COVID-19 vaccine. The DNA is as follows: TGTGCCATCAGTGGGAACAGGGATACTAATGAAAAACTGTTTTTT. This sequence encodes CAISGNRDTNEKLFF.